These 17 T cell receptor beta chains share one sample of origin, sequenced in a study of T cell responses to AZD1222 COVID-19 vaccine. Method: immunoSEQ multiplex PCR; TCRdb's copy keeps in-frame clones and lacks some. Here the sample spans under 200,000 clones, under 95% being singletons. The specimen was peripheral blood, collected on day 0 of AZD1222 vaccination. These TCRs come from an adult in good health.

V is TRBV28 and J is TRBJ2-7; TRBD1 agrees at 9 bases. The germline CDR1 and CDR2 sequences are MDHEN and SYDVKM. Trimming removed 6 bases from V and 4 bases from J; junction bases left unmatched: 4. The CDR3 is 13 amino acids. The CDR3 bases are TGTGCCAGCAGAGAGGACAGGGGATACGAGCAGTACTTC. This encodes CASREDRGYEQYF.

V usage is TRBV19 and J usage is TRBJ1-5, with D perhaps TRBD1 (5 bases). This CDR3 has 15 residues. V shed 6 bases and J shed 5 bases, with 17 bases lying between them. The V gene's germline CDR1 is LNHDA and CDR2 SQIVND (reference sequence). The CDR3 DNA reads as TGTGCCAGTAGCAACCGGACGGGGCGCTATCAGCCCCAGCATTTT. Its protein product is CASSNRTGRYQPQHF.

The chain has TRBV27 and TRBJ2-7; D might be TRBD2 (5 bases). V was shortened by 2 bases and J by 4 bases, with 9 bases between the two germline ends. CDR1 and CDR2 from the germline V gene are MNHEY and SMNVEV (reference sequence). CDR3 length: 13 amino acids. In DNA, the CDR3 is TGTGCCAGCAGTTTAGCACGGGATTACGAGCAGTACTTC. It translates to CASSLARDYEQYF.

This clone was found a few times. The chain is built from TRBV5-4 and TRBJ1-2, with 7 bases matching TRBD1. Germline V gene sequence: CDR1 SGHNT, CDR2 YYREEE (reference sequence). With V trimmed by 4 bases and J by 0 bases, 6 bases remained unmatched. The CDR3 is made up of 15 amino acids. In nucleotides, the CDR3 is TGTGCCAGCAGCCTTGGGACAGATACTAACTATGGCTACACCTTC. The encoded protein is CASSLGTDTNYGYTF.

The rearrangement links TRBV5-4 to TRBJ1-4, with D perhaps TRBD1 (5 bases). This CDR3 contains 14 residues. Germline V lookup: CDR1 SGHNT, CDR2 YYREEE (reference sequence). V shed 5 bases and J shed 3 bases, with 11 bases lying between them. CDR3 in DNA: TGTGCCAGCAGTTCTCGGGGGTCTAATGAAAAACTGTTTTTT. This gives the protein CASSSRGSNEKLFF.

This rearrangement joins TRBV9 to TRBJ1-5; 8 nucleotides match TRBD1. Germline-derived CDR1 and CDR2 are SGDLS and YYNGEE. CDR3 length equals 13 residues. V gave up 4 bases and J gave up 6 bases; unmatched junction bases: 3. CDR3 sequence: CASSPGGGQPQHF. CDR3 DNA: TGTGCCAGCAGCCCAGGGGGCGGTCAGCCCCAGCATTTT. The full variable domain, its missing parts supplied by reference TRBV9 and TRBJ1-5, is DSGVTQTPKHLITATGQRVTLRCSPRSGDLSVYWYQQSLDQGLQFLIQYYNGEERAKGNILERFSAQQFPDLHSELNLSSLELGDSALYFCASSPGGGQPQHFGDGTRLSIL.

The V and J genes are TRBV5-1 and TRBJ1-4, with TRBD1 matching 10 bases. This CDR3 region has 15 residues. Germline trimming cut 5 bases from V and 6 bases from J; bases unmatched to any gene: 7. Per germline, CDR1 SGHRS and CDR2 YFSETQ. The CDR3 protein is CASSQTGTGDEKLFF. The CDR3 region has the DNA TGCGCCAGCAGTCAGACCGGGACAGGGGATGAAAAACTGTTTTTT. Based on the CDR3 plus reference TRBV5-1 and TRBJ1-4, the full variable domain is KAGVTQTPRYLIKTRGQQVTLSCSPISGHRSVSWYQQTPGQGLQFLFEYFSETQRNKGNFPGRFSGRQFSNSRSEMNVSTLELGDSALYLCASSQTGTGDEKLFFGSGTQLSVL.

V and J are TRBV10-3 and TRBJ1-6; 9 nucleotides align to TRBD1. CDR1 is ENHRY, CDR2 SYGVKD, per germline. The V segment lost 10 bases and the J segment 10 bases; nucleotides outside the gene matches: 8. The length of the CDR3 is 13 residues. CDR3 residues: CATSGQGRSPLHF. DNA for the CDR3: TGTGCCACCTCGGGACAGGGACGATCACCCCTCCACTTT.

This clone was observed once. The chain is built from TRBV24-1 and TRBJ2-7; D is ambiguous. Germline V gives CDR1 KGHDR, CDR2 SFDVKD. The CDR3 is 14 residues long. Trimming stripped 5 bases from V and 3 bases from J, with 13 bases between. CDR3 nucleotide sequence: TGTGCCACCAGTGGTTTTTCTCGACACTACGAGCAGTACTTC. Amino acids: CATSGFSRHYEQYF.

The V call is TRBV25-1, the J call TRBJ2-1; 11 bases fit TRBD2. The CDR3 is 14 amino acids. Germline CDR1 MGHDK, CDR2 SYGVNS. J lost 7 bases, V lost 4 bases, and 3 bases had no gene match. The CDR3 is CASSVAGGRNEQFF. The CDR3 region has the DNA TGTGCCAGCAGTGTAGCGGGAGGGCGGAATGAGCAGTTCTTC.

In DNA, the CDR3 is TGTGCCAGCAGCTCGCGGACCCAATTCAACGAGCAGTACTTC. Its protein product is CASSSRTQFNEQYF. The chain uses TRBV7-9 and TRBJ2-7, with D uncertain. Germline V CDR1 and CDR2: SEHNR, FQNEAQ (reference sequence). V was pared by 4 bases and J by 5 bases, with 15 bases between. The CDR3 spans 14 residues.

The V and J genes are TRBV5-5 and TRBJ1-5; D unclear. The CDR3 totals 18 residues. The V end was cut by 2 bases, the J end by 0 bases, with 18 bases between. Germline V gene lookup returns CDR1 SGHKS and CDR2 YYEKEE (reference sequence). This CDR3 is CASSFYPPSIHSNQPQHF. CDR3 nucleotide sequence: TGTGCCAGCAGCTTTTACCCACCCTCCATACATAGCAATCAGCCCCAGCATTTT.

V usage is TRBV9 and J usage is TRBJ1-6, with D unclear. Trimming removed 3 bases from V and 7 bases from J, with 17 bases in between. Germline V lookup: CDR1 SGDLS, CDR2 YYNGEE. This CDR3 has 16 residues. CDR3 bases: TGTGCCAGCAGCGCTGCCCCAGCAGCAGCCAATTCACCCCTCCACTTT. It is translated as CASSAAPAAANSPLHF.

The rearrangement joins TRBV5-1 to TRBJ2-7; D not resolved. This CDR3 has 14 amino acids. Trimming removed 0 bases at V and 5 bases at J, with 12 bases between. Looked up from germline, CDR1 is SGHRS and CDR2 is YFSETQ. CDR3 in DNA: TGCGCCAGCAGCTTGGGTCCCGCGACCGACGAGCAGTACTTC. It codes for CASSLGPATDEQYF.

The chain recombines TRBV19 with TRBJ1-5; weak D call: TRBD1 (5 bases). V lost 3 bases and J lost 6, with 12 bases in between. Germline V CDR1 and CDR2: LNHDA, SQIVND (reference sequence). The CDR3 extends over 14 amino acids. The CDR3 bases are TGTGCCAGTAGTATTTTACAGGACGGTCAGCCCCAGCATTTT. Translated, it gives CASSILQDGQPQHF.

The genes are TRBV19 and TRBJ1-6; 8 bases are a match to TRBD1. V shed 4 bases and J 13 bases; nucleotides not matched to a gene: 15. CDR1 LNHDA and CDR2 SQIVND come from the germline V gene (reference sequence). The CDR3 runs to 16 residues. CDR3 sequence (DNA): TGTGCCAGTAGTACGACCGGGACAGGCCTTAAGGGGCCCCTCCACTTT. Translated, it gives CASSTTGTGLKGPLHF.

J is TRBJ2-1 and V is TRBV9, with TRBD2 matching over 12 bases. Looked up from germline, CDR1 is SGDLS and CDR2 is YYNGEE. The CDR3 runs to 16 residues. Losses at the gene ends were 3 bases for V and 8 bases for J; bases not matched to a gene: 9. CDR3 in amino acids: CASSAEPGLAGYEQFF. The CDR3 bases are TGTGCCAGCAGCGCCGAACCGGGACTAGCGGGTTATGAGCAGTTCTTC.